The 9 T cell receptor beta chains listed next were all sequenced from one sample in a study of graft-versus-host responses after intestinal transplantation (dated by TCRdb to the early 2020s). No antigen is known for these receptors. Library preparation was by the immunoSEQ multiplex PCR assay. Not all clones reach the TCRdb copy of this immuneACCESS table, which keeps in-frame sequences only. Checked studies attribute under half of the gap to unresolved V genes and leave the rest unexplained. This sample lists about 110,000 clones; about 94% were detected once. 0.45% to 0.65% of the sample belongs to the ten largest clones. In the paper's terms, the time point label means: cells obtained before transplantation from donor or recipient. Material: unstimulated CD8+ T cells sorted from spleen or lymph node cells, obtained before intestinal transplant. These receptors originate from a human donor who received an intestinal transplant.

The rearrangement joins TRBV27 to TRBJ1-5, with 7 bases aligning to TRBD1. V shed 5 bases, J shed 7 bases, and the junction held 11 bases outside the gene matches. This CDR3 spans 15 amino acids. Germline-derived CDR1 and CDR2 are MNHEY and SMNVEV (reference sequence). In DNA, the CDR3 is TGTGCCAGCAGTGCCCGGACAGGAGCCCGCCAGCCCCAGCATTTT. As protein: CASSARTGARQPQHF.

This chain uses TRBV6-5 with TRBJ1-2; maybe TRBD1 (6 bases). This CDR3 has 13 residues. V was pared by 6 bases and J by 6 bases, with 14 bases between. In germline, CDR1 is MNHEY, CDR2 SVGAGI. DNA of the CDR3: TGTGCCAGCAGCCAATGGGGGGCGGATGGCTACACCTTC. Its translation: CASSQWGADGYTF.

The V call is TRBV28, the J call TRBJ2-5, with D perhaps matching TRBD1 (6 bases). Germline V gene lookup returns CDR1 MDHEN and CDR2 SYDVKM. V was trimmed by 3 bases and J by 4 bases, leaving 9 bases between them. CDR3 length: 13 amino acids. As DNA, the CDR3 is TGTGCCAGCAGTTTCAGGGGCGGAGAGACCCAGTACTTC. This encodes CASSFRGGETQYF. Full variable domain (remainder filled in from reference TRBV28 and TRBJ2-5): DVKVTQSSRYLVKRTGEKVFLECVQDMDHENMFWYRQDPGLGLRLIYFSYDVKMKEKGDIPEGYSVSREKKERFSLILESASTNQTSMYLCASSFRGGETQYFGPGTRLLVL.

The chain is built from TRBV29-1 and TRBJ2-7; D possibly corresponds to TRBD2 (6 bases). Trimming took off 0 bases at V and 0 bases at J, with 15 bases between the two ends. Germline values: CDR1 SQVTM, CDR2 ANQGSEA. The CDR3 runs 16 residues. The CDR3 region has the DNA TGCAGCGTTGAAGACACAGCGGGCCGAAGCTCCTACGAGCAGTACTTC. Protein sequence: CSVEDTAGRSSYEQYF.

The CDR3 DNA reads as TGCAGTGCTGGTCCCTATGGCTACACCTTC. It specifies CSAGPYGYTF. This chain links TRBV20-1 with TRBJ1-2; D not certain. This CDR3 comprises 10 residues. With 5 bases removed from V and 4 bases from J, the gap between germline ends came to 5 bases. Looked up from germline, CDR1 is DFQATT and CDR2 is SNEGSKA (reference sequence).

The chain combines TRBV7-3 with TRBJ1-1; a possible D gene is TRBD1 (5 bases). Trimming removed 3 bases at V and 4 bases at J, with 12 bases between. This CDR3 contains 14 residues. Germline V gene data show CDR1 as SGHTA and CDR2 as FQGTGA. CDR3 sequence reads: CASSFGGAATEAFF. The CDR3 bases are TGTGCCAGCAGCTTCGGTGGGGCAGCCACTGAAGCTTTCTTT.

J is TRBJ2-2 and V is TRBV19, with D hard to call. CDR1 and CDR2 (germline): LNHDA, SQIVND (reference sequence). The V gene lost 5 bases and the J gene lost 8 bases, with 9 bases spanning the gap. The CDR3 runs to 12 residues. The CDR3 nucleotides are TGTGCCAGTAGTCATCGGTCTGGGGAGCTGTTTTTT. Its protein product is CASSHRSGELFF.

This rearrangement joins TRBV7-6 to TRBJ1-1; 9 nucleotides match TRBD1. V gave up 6 bases and J gave up 7 bases; unmatched junction bases: 6. This CDR3 contains 13 residues. Germline lookup yields CDR1 SGHVS and CDR2 FNYEAQ. As DNA, the CDR3 is TGTGCCAGCAGTTCTTTGGACAGGGGTGAAGCTTTCTTT. It specifies CASSSLDRGEAFF.

This chain links TRBV30 with TRBJ2-1; D ambiguous. Germline V gene sequence: CDR1 GTSNPN, CDR2 SVGIG (reference sequence). The CDR3 totals 10 residues. V was trimmed by 1 base and J by 9 bases, leaving 4 bases between them. The CDR3 is CAWSGAEQFF. The CDR3 DNA follows: TGTGCCTGGAGTGGGGCTGAGCAGTTCTTC.